Listed below are T cell receptor beta chains from one sample, sequenced in a study of regulatory T cells in long-lasting Graves disease. Using its own MiXCR run on the multiplex PCR reads, TCRdb lists one record per CDR3 protein. The sample shows 550,000 to 700,000 distinct CDR3 sequences, roughly a sixth of them seen only once. This sample also appeared in a second study, on T cells in Graves' hyperthyroidism and ophthalmopathy.

The specimen comprised peripheral blood mononuclear cells (PBMCs), sampled at new diagnosis, from a patient treated with antithyroid drugs. The receptor source for this set is a man in his late teens or twenties with Graves disease. The CDR3 runs from the conserved cysteine through the conserved F or W. Fields, in order: clone size, CDR3 length, J gene, D gene, V gene, CDR3 DNA, CDR3 protein. The D gene is left open where the match is weak. Only some rows state a clone size, as once, few, many or a class for expanded clones.

few	16	TRBJ2-6	TRBD1	TRBV7-3	TGTGCCAGCAGCCTCCGGACAGGTTCGGGGGCCAACGTCCTGACTTTC	CASSLRTGSGANVLTF
-	15	TRBJ1-1	-	TRBV6-1	TGTGCCAGCAGTCAGGCCGGGGGGGCGAACACTGAAGCTTTCTTT	CASSQAGGANTEAFF
-	15	TRBJ1-2	-	TRBV12-3/TRBV12-4	TGTGCCAGCAGTTCAGGGGCGGGGCGCTACTATGGCTACACCTTC	CASSSGAGRYYGYTF
few	14	TRBJ2-5	TRBD1	TRBV29-1	TGCAGCTCGTGGACAGGGGCGATTCAAGAGACCCAGTACTTC	CSSWTGAIQETQYF
many	16	TRBJ1-5	-	TRBV27	TGTGCCAGCAGAGCTGGACAGACAGGAGGCAATCAGCCCCAGCATTTT	CASRAGQTGGNQPQHF
-	14	TRBJ1-6	-	TRBV20-1	TGCAGTGCTAGAGGGGCAGAGGAGAATTCACCCCTCCACTTT	CSARGAEENSPLHF
few	15	TRBJ2-1	-	TRBV12-3/TRBV12-4	TGTGCCAGCAGTTTAACGAGCGAGGGGGTCCCAGAGCAGTTCTTC	CASSLTSEGVPEQFF
many	13	TRBJ1-2	TRBD1	TRBV11-2	TGTGCCAGCAGCACCCCGGGACAGGTCGGCTACACCTTC	CASSTPGQVGYTF
-	15	TRBJ2-7	-	TRBV5-1	TGCGCCAGCAGCTTGGCCCTGTTTGACCGGCACGAGCAGTACTTC	CASSLALFDRHEQYF
-	14	TRBJ2-2	-	TRBV4-2	TGTGCCAGCAGCCAAGATCTCCCCACCGGGGAGCTGTTTTTT	CASSQDLPTGELFF
many	15	TRBJ2-2	-	TRBV11-2	TGTGCCAGCAGCTTAGGACTAGTCGCATCCGGGGAGCTGTTTTTT	CASSLGLVASGELFF
few	13	TRBJ1-5	-	TRBV6-4	TGTGCCAGCAGTGACGGAGCAGGTCAGCCCCAGCATTTT	CASSDGAGQPQHF
-	17	TRBJ2-1	TRBD2	TRBV20-1	TGCAGTGCTAGGGGTTCGCTTCTAGCGGGAGCCTACAATGAGCAGTTCTTC	CSARGSLLAGAYNEQFF
-	14	TRBJ1-2	TRBD1	TRBV20-1	TGCAGTGCTAGTTGGGGACAGGGGGGTAGGGGCTACACCTTC	CSASWGQGGRGYTF
few	15	TRBJ2-7	-	TRBV6-1	TGTGCCAGCAGTGTCGTTGTAGGGGGAGCCTACGAGCAGTACTTC	CASSVVVGGAYEQYF
many	11	TRBJ2-4	TRBD2	TRBV12-3/TRBV12-4	TGTGCCAGCAGTCAGCGGGGGGAAGCGCACTTC	CASSQRGEAHF
many	15	TRBJ2-7	-	TRBV30	TGTGCCTGGAGTGTACGGTTTTCTCTTTCCTACGAGCAGTACTTC	CAWSVRFSLSYEQYF
few	14	TRBJ2-4	-	TRBV20-1	TGCAGTGCTAGGGGGGACTCAGTGGGGAACATTCAGTACTTC	CSARGDSVGNIQYF
few	15	TRBJ2-5	-	TRBV6-2/TRBV6-3	TGTGCCAGCAGTTACTCCGGGGGCGAGGGAGAGACCCAGTACTTC	CASSYSGGEGETQYF
-	16	TRBJ2-1	-	TRBV9	TGTGCCAGCAGCGTAGGGGGACTTCCGGCCTACAATGAGCAGTTCTTC	CASSVGGLPAYNEQFF
-	15	TRBJ2-7	TRBD2	TRBV3-1	TGTGCCAGCAGCTTTAGCGGGGCTAGCTCCTACGAGCAGTACTTC	CASSFSGASSYEQYF
many	15	TRBJ2-7	-	TRBV7-8	TGTGCCAGCAGCTGGAAGGGCTTCCTCCCCTACGAGCAGTACTTC	CASSWKGFLPYEQYF
many	11	TRBJ2-5	-	TRBV20-1	TGCAGTGTCGAGGGGTGGGAGACCCAGTACTTC	CSVEGWETQYF
-	16	TRBJ1-1	-	TRBV6-2/TRBV6-3	TGTGCCAGCAGTTACTCCGTCGACAGATCGAACACTGAAGCTTTCTTT	CASSYSVDRSNTEAFF
many	17	TRBJ2-3	-	TRBV5-1	TGCGCCAGCAGCCCCTTCGGGGCCGGGATACACACAGATACGCAGTATTTT	CASSPFGAGIHTDTQYF
many	15	TRBJ2-2	TRBD2	TRBV2	TGTGCCAGCAGCTCCGGGACTAGCGGGACCGGGGAGCTGTTTTTT	CASSSGTSGTGELFF
-	15	TRBJ2-1	-	TRBV7-2	TGTGCCAGCAGCTTAGGAGTAGATAAGATGTGGAGGAAATTCTTC	CASSLGVDKMWRKFF
many	11	TRBJ1-2	-	TRBV6-1	TGTGCCAGCAGTGAAGTTGGGGGCTACACCTTC	CASSEVGGYTF